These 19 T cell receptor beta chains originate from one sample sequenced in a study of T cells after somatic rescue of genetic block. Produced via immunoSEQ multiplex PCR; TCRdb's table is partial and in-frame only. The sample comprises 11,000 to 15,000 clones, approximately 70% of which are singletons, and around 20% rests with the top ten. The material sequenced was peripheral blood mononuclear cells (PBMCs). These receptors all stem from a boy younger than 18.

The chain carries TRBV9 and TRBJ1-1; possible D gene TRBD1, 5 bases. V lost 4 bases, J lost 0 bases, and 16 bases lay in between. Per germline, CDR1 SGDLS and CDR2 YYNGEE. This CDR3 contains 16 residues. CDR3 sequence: CASSQHDQGMNTEAFF. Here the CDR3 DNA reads TGTGCCAGCAGCCAACACGACCAGGGCATGAACACTGAAGCTTTCTTT.

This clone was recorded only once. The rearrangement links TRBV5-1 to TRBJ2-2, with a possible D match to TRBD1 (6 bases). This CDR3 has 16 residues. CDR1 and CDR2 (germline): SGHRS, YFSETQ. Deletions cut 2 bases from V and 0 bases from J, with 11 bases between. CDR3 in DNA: TGCGCCAGCAGCTTTACATCAGGGGCGAACACCGGGGAGCTGTTTTTT. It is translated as CASSFTSGANTGELFF.

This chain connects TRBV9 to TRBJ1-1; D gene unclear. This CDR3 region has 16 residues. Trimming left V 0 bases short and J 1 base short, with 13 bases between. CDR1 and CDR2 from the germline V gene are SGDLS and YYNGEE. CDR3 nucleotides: TGTGCCAGCAGCGTAGAGTCAGGCTATAAGAACACTGAAGCTTTCTTT. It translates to CASSVESGYKNTEAFF.

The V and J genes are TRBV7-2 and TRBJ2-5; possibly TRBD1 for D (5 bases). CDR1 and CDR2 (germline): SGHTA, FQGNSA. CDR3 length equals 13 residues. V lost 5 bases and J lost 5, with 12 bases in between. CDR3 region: CASSIQVGETQYF. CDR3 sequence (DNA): TGTGCCAGCAGCATACAGGTGGGGGAGACCCAGTACTTC.

CDR3 region: CASSEWGQIGRNIQYF. CDR3 nucleotides: TGTGCCAGCAGTGAATGGGGTCAGATAGGAAGAAACATTCAGTACTTC. The chain is built from TRBV2 and TRBJ2-4, with D hard to call. The CDR3 runs 16 residues. Germline CDR1 and CDR2: SNHLY and FYNNEI. The V and J ends lost 2 bases and 6 bases respectively, with 17 bases between them.

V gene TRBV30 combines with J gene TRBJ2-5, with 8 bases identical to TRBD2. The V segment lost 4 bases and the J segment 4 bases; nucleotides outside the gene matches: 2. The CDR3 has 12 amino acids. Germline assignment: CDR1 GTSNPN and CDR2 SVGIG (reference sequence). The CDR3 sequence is CAWKSGGETQYF. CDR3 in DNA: TGTGCCTGGAAAAGCGGGGGAGAGACCCAGTACTTC.

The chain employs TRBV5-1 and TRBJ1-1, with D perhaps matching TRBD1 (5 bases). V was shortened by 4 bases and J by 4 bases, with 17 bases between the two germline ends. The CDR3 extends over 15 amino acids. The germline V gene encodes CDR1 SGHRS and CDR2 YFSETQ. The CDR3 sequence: CASSAGHGTTTEAFF. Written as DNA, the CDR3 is TGCGCCAGCAGCGCCGGGCATGGGACGACCACTGAAGCTTTCTTT.

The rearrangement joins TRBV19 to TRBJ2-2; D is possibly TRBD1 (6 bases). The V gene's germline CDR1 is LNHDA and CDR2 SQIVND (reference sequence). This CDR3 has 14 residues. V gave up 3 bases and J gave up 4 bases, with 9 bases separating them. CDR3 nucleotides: TGTGCCAGTAGTATGCAGGGGCTCACCGGGGAGCTGTTTTTT. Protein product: CASSMQGLTGELFF.

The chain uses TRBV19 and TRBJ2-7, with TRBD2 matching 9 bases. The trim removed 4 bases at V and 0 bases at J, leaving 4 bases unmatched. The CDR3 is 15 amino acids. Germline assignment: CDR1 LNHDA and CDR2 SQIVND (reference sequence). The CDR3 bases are TGTGCCAGTAGTACACTTAGCGGGAGCTCCTACGAGCAGTACTTC. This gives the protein CASSTLSGSSYEQYF.

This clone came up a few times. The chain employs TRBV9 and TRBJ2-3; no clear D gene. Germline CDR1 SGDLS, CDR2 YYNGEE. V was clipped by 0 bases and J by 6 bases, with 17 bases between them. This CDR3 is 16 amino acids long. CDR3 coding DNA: TGTGCCAGCAGCGTAGGCCGCTACTATTTCGGGGATACGCAGTATTTT. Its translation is CASSVGRYYFGDTQYF.

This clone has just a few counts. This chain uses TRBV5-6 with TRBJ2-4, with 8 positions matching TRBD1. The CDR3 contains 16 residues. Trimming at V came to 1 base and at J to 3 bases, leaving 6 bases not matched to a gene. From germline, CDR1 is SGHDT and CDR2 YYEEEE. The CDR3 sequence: CASSLKTGAVKNIQYF. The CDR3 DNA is TGTGCCAGCAGCTTGAAGACAGGGGCAGTCAAAAACATTCAGTACTTC.

CDR3 residues: CASSRHTNTEAFF. CDR3 nucleotides: TGTGCCAGCAGCCGACATACCAACACTGAAGCTTTCTTT. This chain connects TRBV7-3 to TRBJ1-1; D unresolved. CDR1 is SGHTA and CDR2 is FQGTGA in the germline V gene. CDR3 size: 13 residues. V lost 5 bases and J 2 bases, leaving 9 bases between the germline ends.

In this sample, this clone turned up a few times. The chain's CDR3 is CASSVGPYHSYEQYF. CDR3 coding DNA: TGTGCCAGCAGCGTGGGACCCTATCATTCCTACGAGCAGTACTTC. J is TRBJ2-7 and V is TRBV9; D assignment may be TRBD1 or TRBD2 (5 bases each). This CDR3 spans 15 amino acids. Trimming removed 2 bases at V and 1 base at J, with 13 bases between. Germline lookup yields CDR1 SGDLS and CDR2 YYNGEE.

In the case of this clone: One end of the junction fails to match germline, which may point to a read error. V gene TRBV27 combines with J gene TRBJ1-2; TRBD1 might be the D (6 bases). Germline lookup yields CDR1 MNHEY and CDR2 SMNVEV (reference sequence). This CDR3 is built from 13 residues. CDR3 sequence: CAGSSPPARDKYF. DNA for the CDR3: TGTGCCGGCAGTTCCCCCCCCGCCAGGGACAAGTACTTC.

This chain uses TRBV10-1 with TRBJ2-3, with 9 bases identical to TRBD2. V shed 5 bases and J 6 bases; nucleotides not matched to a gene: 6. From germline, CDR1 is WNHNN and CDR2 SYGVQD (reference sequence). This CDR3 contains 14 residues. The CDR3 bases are TGCGCCAGCAGTAGGCTAGCGGGGAAGGATACGCAGTATTTT. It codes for CASSRLAGKDTQYF.

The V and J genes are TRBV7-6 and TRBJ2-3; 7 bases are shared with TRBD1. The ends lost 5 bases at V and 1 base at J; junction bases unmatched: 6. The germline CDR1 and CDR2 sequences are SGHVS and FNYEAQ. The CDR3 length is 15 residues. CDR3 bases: TGTGCCAGCAGCCTAGACAGGGTCCGCACAGATACGCAGTATTTT. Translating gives CASSLDRVRTDTQYF.

The CDR3 here is CASSFRVGSSPLHF. As DNA, the CDR3 is TGTGCCAGCAGTTTCAGGGTAGGGAGTTCACCCCTCCACTTT. The chain has TRBV14 and TRBJ1-6, with a possible D match to TRBD1 (5 bases). Germline-derived CDR1 and CDR2 are SGHDN and FVKESK. This CDR3 has 14 amino acids. The V end was cut by 6 bases, the J end by 9 bases, with 15 bases between.

CDR3 residues: CASSIGGLAGGLVGELFF. The CDR3 region has the DNA TGTGCCAGTAGTATAGGAGGACTAGCGGGAGGGCTTGTCGGGGAGCTGTTTTTT. This sequence joins TRBV19 and TRBJ2-2; 15 bases line up with TRBD2. The length of the CDR3 is 18 residues. Trimming at V came to 1 base and at J to 7 bases, leaving 7 bases not matched to a gene. Germline lookup yields CDR1 LNHDA and CDR2 SQIVND (reference sequence). Together with reference TRBV19 and TRBJ2-2, the CDR3 gives the full variable domain: DGGITQSPKYLFRKEGQNVTLSCEQNLNHDAMYWYRQDPGQGLRLIYYSQIVNDFQKGDIAEGYSVSREKKESFPLTVTSAQKNPTAFYLCASSIGGLAGGLVGELFFGEGSRLTVL.

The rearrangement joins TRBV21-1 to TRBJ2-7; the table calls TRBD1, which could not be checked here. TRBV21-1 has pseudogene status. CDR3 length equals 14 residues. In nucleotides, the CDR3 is TGTGCCAGCAGCAAACAGGGGGATGTTTACGAGCAGTACTTC. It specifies CASSKQGDVYEQYF.